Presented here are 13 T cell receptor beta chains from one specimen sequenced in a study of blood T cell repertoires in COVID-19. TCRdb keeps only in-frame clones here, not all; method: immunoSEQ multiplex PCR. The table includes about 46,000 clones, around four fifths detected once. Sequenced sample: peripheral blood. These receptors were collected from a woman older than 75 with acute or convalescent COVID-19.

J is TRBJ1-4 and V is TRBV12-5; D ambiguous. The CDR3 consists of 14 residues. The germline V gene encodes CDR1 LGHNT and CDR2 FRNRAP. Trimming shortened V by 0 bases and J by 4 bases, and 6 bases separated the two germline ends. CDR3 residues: CASGLVGVNEKLFF. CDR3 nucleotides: TGTGCTAGTGGTTTGGTCGGGGTTAATGAAAAACTGTTTTTT.

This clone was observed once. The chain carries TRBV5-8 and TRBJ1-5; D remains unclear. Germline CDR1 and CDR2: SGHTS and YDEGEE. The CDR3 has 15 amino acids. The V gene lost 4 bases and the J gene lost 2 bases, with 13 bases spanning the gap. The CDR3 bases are TGTGCCAGCAGCCCTCGGGGAGCCGGCAATCAGCCCCAGCATTTT. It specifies CASSPRGAGNQPQHF.

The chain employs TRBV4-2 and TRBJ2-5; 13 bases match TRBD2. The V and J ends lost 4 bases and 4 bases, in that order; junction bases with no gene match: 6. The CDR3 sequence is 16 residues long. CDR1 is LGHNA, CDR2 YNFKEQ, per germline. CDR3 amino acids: CASSPRTSGGIETQYF. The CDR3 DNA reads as TGTGCCAGCAGCCCGAGGACTAGCGGGGGAATAGAGACCCAGTACTTC.

CDR3 loop: CASSRDRGLSYEQYF. The CDR3 region has the DNA TGTGCCAGCTCGAGGGACAGGGGATTATCCTACGAGCAGTACTTC. The chain combines TRBV18 with TRBJ2-7, with 10 bases that match TRBD1. CDR1 is KGHSH, CDR2 LQKENI, per germline. The CDR3 has 15 amino acids. After removal of 6 bases from V and 1 base from J, the junction contained 6 bases not matched to a gene. The full variable domain, with the rest looked up from reference TRBV18 and TRBJ2-7, is NAGVMQNPRHLVRRRGQEARLRCSPMKGHSHVYWYRQLPEEGLKFMVYLQKENIIDESGMPKERFSAEFPKEGPSILRIQQVVRGDSAAYFCASSRDRGLSYEQYFGPGTRLTVT.

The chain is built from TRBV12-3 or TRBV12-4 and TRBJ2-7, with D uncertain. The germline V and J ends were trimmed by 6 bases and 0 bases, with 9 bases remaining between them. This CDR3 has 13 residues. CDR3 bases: TGTGCCAGCAGAGACTTGGACTCCTACGAGCAGTACTTC. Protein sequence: CASRDLDSYEQYF.

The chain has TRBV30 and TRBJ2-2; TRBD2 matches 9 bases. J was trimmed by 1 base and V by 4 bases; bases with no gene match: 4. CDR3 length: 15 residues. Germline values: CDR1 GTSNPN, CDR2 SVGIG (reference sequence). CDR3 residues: CAWKFSGGNTGELFF. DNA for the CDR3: TGTGCCTGGAAATTTAGCGGGGGGAACACCGGGGAGCTGTTTTTT.

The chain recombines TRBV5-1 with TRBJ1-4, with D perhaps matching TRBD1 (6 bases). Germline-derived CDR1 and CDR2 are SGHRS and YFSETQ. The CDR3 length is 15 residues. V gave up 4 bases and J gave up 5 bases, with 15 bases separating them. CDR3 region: CASSSQGGQNEKLFF. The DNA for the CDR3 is TGCGCCAGCAGCAGTCAAGGGGGACAAAATGAAAAACTGTTTTTT.

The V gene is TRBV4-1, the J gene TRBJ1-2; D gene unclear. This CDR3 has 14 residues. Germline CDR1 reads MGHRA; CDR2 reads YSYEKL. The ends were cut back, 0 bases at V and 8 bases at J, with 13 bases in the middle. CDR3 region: CASSQELSLRGYTF. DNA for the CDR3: TGCGCCAGCAGCCAAGAACTAAGCCTTAGGGGCTACACCTTC.

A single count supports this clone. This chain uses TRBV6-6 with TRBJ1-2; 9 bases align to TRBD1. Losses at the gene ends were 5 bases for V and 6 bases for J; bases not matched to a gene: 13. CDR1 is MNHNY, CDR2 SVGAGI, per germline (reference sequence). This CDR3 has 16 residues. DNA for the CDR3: TGTGCCAGCAGTAAGCGAACAGGGGGCGCTTTAAATGGCTACACCTTC. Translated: CASSKRTGGALNGYTF.

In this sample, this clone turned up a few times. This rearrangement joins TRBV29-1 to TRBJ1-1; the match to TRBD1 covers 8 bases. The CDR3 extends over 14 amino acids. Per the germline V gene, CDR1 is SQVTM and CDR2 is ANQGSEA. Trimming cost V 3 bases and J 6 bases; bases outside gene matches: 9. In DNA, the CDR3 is TGCAGCGTTGATGCAACAGGGGGGAAGGCTGAAGCTTTCTTT. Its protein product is CSVDATGGKAEAFF.

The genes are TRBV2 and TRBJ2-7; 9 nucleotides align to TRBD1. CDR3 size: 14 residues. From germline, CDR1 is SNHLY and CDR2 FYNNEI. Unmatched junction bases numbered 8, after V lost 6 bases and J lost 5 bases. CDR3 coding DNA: TGTGCCAGCAGACTTAGGACAGGGGACGACGAGCAGTACTTC. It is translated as CASRLRTGDDEQYF. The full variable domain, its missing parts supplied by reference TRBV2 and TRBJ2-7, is EPEVTQTPSHQVTQMGQEVILRCVPISNHLYFYWYRQILGQKVEFLVSFYNNEISEKSEIFDDQFSVERPDGSNFTLKIRSTKLEDSAMYFCASRLRTGDDEQYFGPGTRLTVT.

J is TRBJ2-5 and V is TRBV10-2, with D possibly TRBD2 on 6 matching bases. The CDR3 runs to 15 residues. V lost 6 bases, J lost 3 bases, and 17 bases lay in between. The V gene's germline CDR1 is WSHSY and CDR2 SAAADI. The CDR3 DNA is TGCGCCAGCAGGCCGTTGGTGGGGGGAGAAGAGACCCAGTACTTC. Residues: CASRPLVGGEETQYF.

The CDR3 coding sequence is TGTGCCAGTAACACAGGGGGCGGATACAATGAGCAGTTCTTC. It specifies CASNTGGGYNEQFF. J is TRBJ2-1 and V is TRBV19, with TRBD1 matching 9 bases. V shed 7 bases and J 4 bases; nucleotides not matched to a gene: 5. The CDR3 is 14 residues long. Germline V lookup: CDR1 LNHDA, CDR2 SQIVND (reference sequence).